The 26 T cell receptor beta chains below were found in one sample sequenced in a study of identical twins. TCRdb analysed the 5' RACE reads with MiXCR anew, one entry per CDR3 protein. The profile shows 690,000 or so distinct CDR3 sequences, 8% to 9% of them singletons. This same sample was also part of a study on yellow fever vaccine responses in identical twins.

The specimen sequenced was PBMCs. The receptors derive from a woman under 30 in good health.

The chain couples TRBV2 to TRBJ2-2; 10 bases agree with TRBD2. V shed 5 bases, J shed 7 bases, and the junction held 7 bases outside the gene matches. The germline CDR1 and CDR2 sequences are SNHLY and FYNNEI. The CDR3 consists of 15 residues. The CDR3 protein is CASSTGTSVFGELFF. CDR3 nucleotides: TGTGCCAGCAGTACCGGGACTAGCGTGTTCGGGGAGCTGTTTTTT. Looking up the rest from reference TRBV2 and TRBJ2-2 gives the full variable domain: EPEVTQTPSHQVTQMGQEVILRCVPISNHLYFYWYRQILGQKVEFLVSFYNNEISEKSEIFDDQFSVERPDGSNFTLKIRSTKLEDSAMYFCASSTGTSVFGELFFGEGSRLTVL.

The rearrangement links TRBV7-9 to TRBJ1-2; D is ambiguous. CDR3 length equals 10 residues. Germline V gene lookup returns CDR1 SEHNR and CDR2 FQNEAQ (reference sequence). V was clipped by 1 base and J by 8 bases, with 2 bases between them. CDR3 residues: CASSLEGYTF. The CDR3 DNA follows: TGTGCCAGCAGCTTAGAGGGCTACACCTTC.

There are a few counts of this clonotype. This sequence joins TRBV7-2 and TRBJ2-5, with a possible D match to TRBD2 (6 bases). This CDR3 contains 16 residues. Germline V lookup: CDR1 SGHTA, CDR2 FQGNSA. Trimming took 5 bases from V and 5 from J, leaving 21 bases between them. The DNA for the CDR3 is TGTGCCAGCAGCCCAATTAGCGGCAATAGGGGTGAGACCCAGTACTTC. Its translation: CASSPISGNRGETQYF.

This chain links TRBV11-2 with TRBJ1-1; the match to TRBD1 covers 10 bases. J gave up 5 bases and V 2 bases, and 8 bases lay outside the gene matches. Germline values: CDR1 SGHAT, CDR2 FQNNGV. This CDR3 is 16 amino acids long. This CDR3 reads CASSLLGDRGWTEAFF. CDR3 nucleotide sequence: TGTGCCAGCAGCTTATTGGGGGACAGGGGATGGACTGAAGCTTTCTTT.

This clonotype was counted many times. The chain carries TRBV5-6 and TRBJ2-3; 9 bases match TRBD1. V dropped 2 bases and J dropped 3; count of bases not matched to a gene: 1. This CDR3 is built from 14 residues. Germline CDR1 SGHDT, CDR2 YYEEEE. In DNA, the CDR3 is TGTGCCAGCAGCTTACAGGGGGCTACAGATACGCAGTATTTT. Translation: CASSLQGATDTQYF. Full variable domain (remainder filled in from reference TRBV5-6 and TRBJ2-3): DAGVTQSPTHLIKTRGQQVTLRCSPKSGHDTVSWYQQALGQGPQFIFQYYEEEERQRGNFPDRFSGHQFPNYSSELNVNALLLGDSALYLCASSLQGATDTQYFGPGTRLTVL.

This clonotype showed up just a few times. In nucleotides, the CDR3 is TGCAGTGCTAAGGCAGAAAATACGCAGTATTTT. Residues: CSAKAENTQYF. The chain carries TRBV20-1 and TRBJ2-3; D remains ambiguous. V lost 4 bases, J lost 7 bases, and 9 bases lay in between. Germline CDR1 and CDR2: DFQATT and SNEGSKA (reference sequence). The length of the CDR3 is 11 residues.

This clonotype was counted between two and nine times. The chain is built from TRBV5-1 and TRBJ2-3, with 12 bases that match TRBD1. CDR3 length equals 16 residues. Germline lookup yields CDR1 SGHRS and CDR2 YFSETQ. J lost 4 bases, V lost 3 bases, and 6 bases had no gene match. The CDR3 sequence is CASSWEGQGASDTQYF. As DNA, the CDR3 is TGCGCCAGCAGCTGGGAGGGACAGGGGGCGTCAGATACGCAGTATTTT. The full variable domain, rest sourced from reference TRBV5-1 and TRBJ2-3, is KAGVTQTPRYLIKTRGQQVTLSCSPISGHRSVSWYQQTPGQGLQFLFEYFSETQRNKGNFPGRFSGRQFSNSRSEMNVSTLELGDSALYLCASSWEGQGASDTQYFGPGTRLTVL.

This clonotype was found many times. This sequence joins TRBV3-1 and TRBJ2-4; 9 nucleotides match TRBD2. From germline, CDR1 is LGHDT and CDR2 YNNKEL (reference sequence). The CDR3 covers 12 residues. Trimming took 1 base from V and 15 from J; bases not matched to a gene: 4. The CDR3 DNA reads as TGTGCCAGCAGCCAAGCCCCGGGACTAGCGTACTTC. It encodes CASSQAPGLAYF.

This clonotype was counted at least ten times. The CDR3 region has the DNA TGTGCCAGCAGCCAACCGGGACAGGGGAACTATGGCTACACCTTC. Protein sequence: CASSQPGQGNYGYTF. The J gene is TRBJ1-2, the V gene TRBV12-3 or TRBV12-4; TRBD1 aligns across 10 bases. Trimming took 6 bases from V and 2 from J; bases not matched to a gene: 6. CDR3 length equals 15 residues.

At least ten counts were recorded for this clonotype. The J gene is TRBJ2-1, the V gene TRBV12-3 or TRBV12-4; a possible D gene is TRBD2 (6 bases). This CDR3 is 16 amino acids long. V lost 5 bases and J 0 bases, leaving 14 bases between the germline ends. The CDR3 region is CASSRTSGGSYNEQFF. CDR3 nucleotides: TGTGCCAGCAGTCGTACCTCCGGGGGCTCCTACAATGAGCAGTTCTTC.

This clonotype was counted at least ten times. The chain joins TRBV3-1 to TRBJ2-1; no clear D gene. The length of the CDR3 is 13 residues. V was trimmed by 4 bases and J by 4 bases, leaving 8 bases between them. Germline values: CDR1 LGHDT, CDR2 YNNKEL (reference sequence). For the CDR3, the DNA is TGTGCCAGCAGCCTGCGGCAGTACAATGAGCAGTTCTTC. Translated, it gives CASSLRQYNEQFF.

This clonotype turned up a few times. J is TRBJ2-1 and V is TRBV28; 8 bases map to TRBD2. Losses at the gene ends were 8 bases for V and 7 bases for J; bases not matched to a gene: 7. Germline CDR1 reads MDHEN; CDR2 reads SYDVKM. This CDR3 spans 13 amino acids. The CDR3 loop is CASGTGGGNEQFF. CDR3 bases: TGTGCCAGCGGTACGGGAGGGGGGAATGAGCAGTTCTTC.

This clonotype was counted ten times or more. This chain connects TRBV28 to TRBJ2-1; 8 nucleotides match TRBD2. The trim removed 3 bases at V and 4 bases at J, leaving 5 bases unmatched. Germline V CDR1 and CDR2: MDHEN, SYDVKM. The CDR3 runs 15 residues. The CDR3 DNA is TGTGCCAGCAGTTTTGCCAGCGGGGGATACAATGAGCAGTTCTTC. Amino acids: CASSFASGGYNEQFF.

This clonotype has a handful of counts. The chain joins TRBV20-1 to TRBJ2-7, with TRBD1 as a possible D gene (5 bases). CDR1 and CDR2 from the germline V gene are DFQATT and SNEGSKA (reference sequence). The CDR3 sequence is 16 residues long. V shed 0 bases and J shed 0 bases, with 15 bases lying between them. CDR3 nucleotide sequence: TGCAGTGCTAGAGATGGGCAGGGTCTCTACTCCTACGAGCAGTACTTC. Translation: CSARDGQGLYSYEQYF.

The chain recombines TRBV12-3 or TRBV12-4 with TRBJ2-7; 7 nucleotides match TRBD2. CDR3 size: 14 residues. V was pared by 6 bases and J by 0 bases, with 5 bases of the junction left unmatched. The CDR3 loop is CASRLRGGSYEQYF. In DNA, the CDR3 is TGTGCCAGCAGACTGCGCGGGGGCTCCTACGAGCAGTACTTC.

This clonotype was observed a few times. This rearrangement joins TRBV7-9 to TRBJ1-4; D is perhaps TRBD1 (5 bases). CDR1 SEHNR and CDR2 FQNEAQ come from the germline V gene (reference sequence). There are 13 residues in the CDR3. Trimming pared 1 base from V and 7 bases from J, leaving 7 bases between. The CDR3 sequence: CASSLGQGEKLFF. CDR3 bases: TGTGCCAGCAGCTTAGGGCAGGGTGAAAAACTGTTTTTT.

The chain couples TRBV20-1 to TRBJ2-7, with TRBD1 identical over 9 bases. Germline assignment: CDR1 DFQATT and CDR2 SNEGSKA (reference sequence). The CDR3 consists of 15 residues. V was pared by 3 bases and J by 2 bases, with 8 bases of the junction left unmatched. CDR3 residues: CSASRLDRGPYEQYF. As DNA, the CDR3 is TGCAGTGCTAGTAGGTTGGACAGGGGCCCCTACGAGCAGTACTTC.

This clonotype occurred a few times. The rearrangement links TRBV7-2 to TRBJ2-7; possibly TRBD2 for D (7 bases). CDR1 is SGHTA, CDR2 FQGNSA, per germline. The CDR3 is 16 amino acids. V was pared by 6 bases and J by 5 bases, with 23 bases between. The CDR3 coding sequence is TGTGCCAGCAGTAGAGGTGGGGTGCAGGGGAGGGACGAGCAGTACTTC. Its translation is CASSRGGVQGRDEQYF.

In this sample, this clonotype turned up many times. The chain is built from TRBV6-2 or TRBV6-3 and TRBJ2-1; TRBD2 might be the D (5 bases). Germline CDR1 and CDR2: MNHEY and SVGEGT. Trimming shortened V by 7 bases and J by 4 bases, and 17 bases separated the two germline ends. The CDR3 is made up of 15 amino acids. The CDR3 DNA follows: TGTGCCAGCACCCAAAGGTTGGGGAGTTACAATGAGCAGTTCTTC. Translation gives CASTQRLGSYNEQFF.

The V and J genes are TRBV7-2 and TRBJ2-7, with no clear D. In germline, CDR1 is SGHTA, CDR2 FQGNSA. Trimming removed 1 base from V and 1 base from J, with 11 bases in between. The CDR3 totals 15 residues. As DNA, the CDR3 is TGTGCCAGCAGCTTAGAGTGGACCACATCCTACGAGCAGTACTTC. Amino acids: CASSLEWTTSYEQYF.

This clonotype appeared a few times. Written as DNA, the CDR3 is TGTGCCAGCAGCGTGAAGACTAGTAGCAACGAGCAGTACTTC. Encoded protein: CASSVKTSSNEQYF. The J gene is TRBJ2-7, the V gene TRBV9, with a weak D call TRBD2 (6 bases). The germline gives CDR1 SGDLS, CDR2 YYNGEE. V lost 2 bases to trimming and J lost 5 bases, with 14 bases between them. CDR3 length: 14 residues.

V is TRBV28 and J is TRBJ2-2; D tentatively reads TRBD1 or TRBD2 (5 bases each). The CDR3 runs 15 residues. Trimming left V 6 bases short and J 5 bases short, with 16 bases between. The germline V gene has CDR1 MDHEN and CDR2 SYDVKM. The CDR3 DNA is TGTGCCAGCAGCCCCGGGGCTGTCACTACCGGGGAGCTGTTTTTT. Translated, it gives CASSPGAVTTGELFF.

This clonotype was seen ten or more times. The chain is built from TRBV2 and TRBJ2-1, with D possibly being TRBD1 or TRBD2 (6 bases each). Trimming cost V 2 bases and J 3 bases, with 17 bases left between them. The germline V gene encodes CDR1 SNHLY and CDR2 FYNNEI. CDR3 length: 17 amino acids. The CDR3 loop is CASSESGWGADYNEQFF. The CDR3 bases are TGTGCCAGCAGTGAATCGGGGTGGGGGGCCGACTACAATGAGCAGTTCTTC.

This clonotype is a singleton in its sample. The rearrangement joins TRBV5-1 to TRBJ2-7, with no clear D. The CDR3 sequence is 13 residues long. The V gene lost 0 bases and the J gene lost 8 bases, with 12 bases spanning the gap. From germline, CDR1 is SGHRS and CDR2 YFSETQ. The CDR3 sequence: CASSLVGLDKQYF. In DNA form, the CDR3 reads TGCGCCAGCAGCTTGGTTGGCCTAGACAAGCAGTACTTC.

This clonotype was observed a few times. The chain has TRBV6-5 and TRBJ1-2, with TRBD1 as a possible D gene (6 bases). CDR1 and CDR2 from the germline V gene are MNHEY and SVGAGI. The CDR3 length is 11 residues. The V gene lost 8 bases and the J gene lost 4 bases, with 8 bases spanning the gap. Here the CDR3 DNA reads TGTGCCAGCCGAGGGGGCTATGGCTACACCTTC. Protein product: CASRGGYGYTF.

This clonotype showed up many times. This chain uses TRBV7-9 with TRBJ1-4, with D uncertain. Per the germline V gene, CDR1 is SEHNR and CDR2 is FQNEAQ (reference sequence). V lost 3 bases and J 7 bases, leaving 9 bases between the germline ends. The CDR3 contains 13 residues. The CDR3 DNA reads TGTGCCAGCAGCTTCGCCGGAACTGAAAAACTGTTTTTT. Amino acid sequence: CASSFAGTEKLFF.